This T cell receptor (beta chain) was obtained from a study of identifying expanded T cells in peripheral blood. Study outcomes and limitations: Differentially abundant clones: roughly 1.3 between replicates, 16.4 at around 14 days, 19 to 20 at four.

This CDR3 contains 14 residues. Germline V gene sequence: CDR1 SGHNT, CDR2 YENEEA. V shed 0 bases and J shed 7 bases, with 12 bases lying between them. Details on this clone: Its antigen is not known.

TCRdb keeps only in-frame clones here, not all; method: immunoSEQ multiplex PCR. In the table there are around 47,000 clones, 70% to 85% of which are singletons. What was sequenced was blood. This TCR derives from a person aged 18 to 70 in good health. The chain has TRBV11-3 and TRBJ1-2; D is unresolved. DNA of the CDR3: TGTGCCAGCAGCTTAGATCAAAAGGGAGGTGGCTACACCTTC. Its protein product is CASSLDQKGGGYTF.